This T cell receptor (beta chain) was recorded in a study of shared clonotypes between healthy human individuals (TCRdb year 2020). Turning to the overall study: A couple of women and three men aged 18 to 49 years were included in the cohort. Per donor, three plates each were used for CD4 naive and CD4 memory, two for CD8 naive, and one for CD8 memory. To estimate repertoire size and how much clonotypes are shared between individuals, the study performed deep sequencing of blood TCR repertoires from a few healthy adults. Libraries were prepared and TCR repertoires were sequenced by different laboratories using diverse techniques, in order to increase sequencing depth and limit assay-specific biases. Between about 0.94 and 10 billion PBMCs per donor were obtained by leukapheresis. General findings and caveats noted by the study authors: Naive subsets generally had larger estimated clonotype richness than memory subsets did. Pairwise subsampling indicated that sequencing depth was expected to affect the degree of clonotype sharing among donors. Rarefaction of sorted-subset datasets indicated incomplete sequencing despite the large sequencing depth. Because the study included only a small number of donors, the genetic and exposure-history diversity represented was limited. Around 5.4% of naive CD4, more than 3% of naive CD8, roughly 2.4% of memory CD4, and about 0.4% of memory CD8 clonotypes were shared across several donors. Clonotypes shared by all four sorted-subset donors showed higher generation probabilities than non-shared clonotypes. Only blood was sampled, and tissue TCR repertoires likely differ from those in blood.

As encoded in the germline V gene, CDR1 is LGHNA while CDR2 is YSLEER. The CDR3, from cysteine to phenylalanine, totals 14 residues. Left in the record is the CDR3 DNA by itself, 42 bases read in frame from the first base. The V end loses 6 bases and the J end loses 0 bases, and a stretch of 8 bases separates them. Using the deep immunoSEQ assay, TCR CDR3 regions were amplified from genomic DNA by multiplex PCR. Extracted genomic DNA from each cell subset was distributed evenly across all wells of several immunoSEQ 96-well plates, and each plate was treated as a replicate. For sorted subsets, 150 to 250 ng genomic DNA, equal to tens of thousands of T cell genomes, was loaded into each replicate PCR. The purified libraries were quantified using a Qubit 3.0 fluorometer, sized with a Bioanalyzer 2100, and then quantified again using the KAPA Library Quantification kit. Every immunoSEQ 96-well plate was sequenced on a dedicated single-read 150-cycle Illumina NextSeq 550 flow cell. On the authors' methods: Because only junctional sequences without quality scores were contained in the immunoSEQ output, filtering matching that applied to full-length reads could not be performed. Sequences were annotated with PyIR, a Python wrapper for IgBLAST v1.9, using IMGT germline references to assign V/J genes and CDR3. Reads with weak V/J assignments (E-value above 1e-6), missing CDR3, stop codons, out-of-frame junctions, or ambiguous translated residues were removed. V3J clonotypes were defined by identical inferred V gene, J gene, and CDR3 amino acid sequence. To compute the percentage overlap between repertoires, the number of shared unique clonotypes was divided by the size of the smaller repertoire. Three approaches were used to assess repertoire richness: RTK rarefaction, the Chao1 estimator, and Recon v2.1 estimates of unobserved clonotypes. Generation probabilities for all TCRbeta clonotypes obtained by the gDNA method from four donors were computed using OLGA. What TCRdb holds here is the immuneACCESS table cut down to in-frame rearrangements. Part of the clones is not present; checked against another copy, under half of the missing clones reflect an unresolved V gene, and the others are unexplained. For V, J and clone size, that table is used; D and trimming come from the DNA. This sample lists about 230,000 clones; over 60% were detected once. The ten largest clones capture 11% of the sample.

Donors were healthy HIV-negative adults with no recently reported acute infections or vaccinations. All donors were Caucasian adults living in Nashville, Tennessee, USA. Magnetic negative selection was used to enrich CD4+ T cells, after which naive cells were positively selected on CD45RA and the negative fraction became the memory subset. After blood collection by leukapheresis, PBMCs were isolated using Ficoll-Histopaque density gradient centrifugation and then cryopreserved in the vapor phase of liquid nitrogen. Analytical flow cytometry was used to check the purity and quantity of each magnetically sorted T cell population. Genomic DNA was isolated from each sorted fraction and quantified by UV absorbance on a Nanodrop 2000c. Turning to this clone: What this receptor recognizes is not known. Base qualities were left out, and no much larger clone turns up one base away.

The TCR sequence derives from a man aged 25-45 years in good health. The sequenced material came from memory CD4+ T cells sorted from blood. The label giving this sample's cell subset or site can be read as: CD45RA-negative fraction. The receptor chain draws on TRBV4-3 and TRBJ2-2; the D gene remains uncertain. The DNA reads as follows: TGCGCCAGCAGTTTGGCAGCGAACACCGGGGAGCTGTTTTTT. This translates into CASSLAANTGELFF.